Below are 28 T cell receptor beta chains sequenced from a single sample in a study of T cells expressing NK-cell markers. No DNA is given; TCRdb re-called the 5' RACE reads and lists each CDR3 protein once. The sample totals some 500,000 distinct CDR3 sequences. The sequencing sample was made of blood T cells: a sorted CD56 or NKG2C T cell subset, CD4+ or CD8+ T cells, or bulk PBMC T cells (not recorded which). The origin of the receptors is a woman aged 45-65 years in good health.

The chain carries TRBV12-3 or TRBV12-4 and TRBJ2-1; TCRdb returns TRBD2, unconfirmable since there is no DNA. The CDR3 extends over 14 amino acids. The CDR3 sequence is CASRRLAEYNEQFF.

The gene calls are TRBV3-1 and TRBJ2-7; TCRdb calls TRBD1, which cannot be checked without DNA. This CDR3 contains 14 residues. Germline V CDR1 and CDR2: LGHDT, YNNKEL (reference sequence). The CDR3 is CASSQVSGTGEQYF.

This sequence joins TRBV5-1 and TRBJ2-2; the D call of TRBD2 rests on TCRdb alone, since no DNA is present to check it. CDR3 length equals 16 residues. The germline CDR1 and CDR2 sequences are SGHRS and YFSETQ. The CDR3 reads CASSLGRGANTGELFF. The full variable domain, rest sourced from reference TRBV5-1 and TRBJ2-2, is KAGVTQTPRYLIKTRGQQVTLSCSPISGHRSVSWYQQTPGQGLQFLFEYFSETQRNKGNFPGRFSGRQFSNSRSEMNVSTLELGDSALYLCASSLGRGANTGELFFGEGSRLTVL.

The chain recombines TRBV12-3 or TRBV12-4 with TRBJ1-2. The CDR3 length is 13 residues. The CDR3 loop reads CASRGWKDYGYTF.

The chain has TRBV10-3 and TRBJ2-7; TCRdb names TRBD1, which stays unverified in the absence of DNA. The CDR3 is 15 residues long. Germline CDR1 ENHRY, CDR2 SYGVKD. The CDR3 sequence: CAISDPDSGPYEQYF.

This rearrangement joins TRBV10-3 to TRBJ2-1; the TCRdb call, TRBD2, lacks DNA for checking. This CDR3 is built from 15 residues. The germline CDR1 and CDR2 sequences are ENHRY and SYGVKD. CDR3 protein: CAIRSGLAGAAEQFF.

This chain connects TRBV6-2 or TRBV6-3 to TRBJ2-2; TCRdb returns TRBD2, unconfirmable since there is no DNA. The CDR3 is 18 residues long. Looked up from germline, CDR1 is MNHEY and CDR2 is SVGEGT. The CDR3 loop is CASTATWGIAGYTGELFF.

This rearrangement joins TRBV6-5 to TRBJ2-3; the TCRdb D gene call, TRBD2, has no DNA to confirm it. CDR3 length equals 18 residues. The germline CDR1 and CDR2 sequences are MNHEY and SVGAGI. The CDR3 sequence: CASRSPTHSGRAGDTQYF.

V is TRBV3-1 and J is TRBJ2-7; TCRdb picks TRBD1, but there is no DNA to check that call. Germline V gene sequence: CDR1 LGHDT, CDR2 YNNKEL (reference sequence). CDR3 length equals 15 residues. The chain's CDR3 is CASSRGQGLVYEQYF.

The chain uses TRBV27 and TRBJ2-2; TCRdb designates TRBD2, a call that cannot be tested without DNA. This CDR3 is built from 13 residues. Germline V gene sequence: CDR1 MNHEY, CDR2 SMNVEV (reference sequence). CDR3 loop: CASSFIVAGELFF.

This chain uses TRBV12-3 or TRBV12-4 with TRBJ2-1; TCRdb reports TRBD2, a call that lacks DNA to check it against. The CDR3 runs to 15 residues. The CDR3 sequence: CASSLLLAGASEQFF.

This chain's CDR3 is CASSLAVDRTDTQYF. The rearrangement uses TRBV7-2 and TRBJ2-3. The CDR3 contains 15 residues. Germline V lookup: CDR1 SGHTA, CDR2 FQGNSA.

The CDR3 is CASSPGGDGQFF. This chain connects TRBV5-1 to TRBJ2-1; the D call of TRBD1 rests on TCRdb alone, since no DNA is present to check it. There are 12 residues in the CDR3. Germline V gene sequence: CDR1 SGHRS, CDR2 YFSETQ.

The rearrangement joins TRBV10-2 to TRBJ1-3. Germline V gives CDR1 WSHSY, CDR2 SAAADI. This CDR3 has 11 amino acids. CDR3 amino acids: CASSEGNTIYF.

The chain links TRBV20-1 to TRBJ1-4; the D call of TRBD1 rests on TCRdb alone, since no DNA is present to check it. This CDR3 has 12 residues. Per the germline V gene, CDR1 is DFQATT and CDR2 is SNEGSKA (reference sequence). This CDR3 reads CSLRGRGEKLFF.

The chain links TRBV4-1 to TRBJ2-1; the D gene TCRdb calls, TRBD1, cannot be checked with no DNA. Germline-derived CDR1 and CDR2 are MGHRA and YSYEKL. This CDR3 is built from 15 residues. The CDR3: CASSQPGQGAGEQFF.

The gene calls are TRBV5-6 and TRBJ2-3. CDR3 size: 11 residues. Germline CDR1 and CDR2: SGHDT and YYEEEE. CDR3 in amino acids: CASSLSEAQYF.

The chain combines TRBV4-1 with TRBJ2-3; checking the TCRdb D call of TRBD2 is not possible without DNA. This CDR3 region has 16 residues. Per the germline V gene, CDR1 is MGHRA and CDR2 is YSYEKL. The CDR3 region is CASRPLGAGGLDTQYF.

The V and J genes are TRBV25-1 and TRBJ1-3. Germline values: CDR1 MGHDK, CDR2 SYGVNS. CDR3 size: 15 residues. The CDR3 spells CASSEFLDPRNTIYF.

J is TRBJ2-7 and V is TRBV12-3 or TRBV12-4; TCRdb's D gene call, TRBD1, goes unchecked for lack of DNA. This CDR3 is built from 15 residues. Here the CDR3 reads CASSLAGVGSYEQYF.

The chain is built from TRBV5-1 and TRBJ1-3; TCRdb's assignment of TRBD1 cannot be checked, as there is no DNA. The CDR3 is 15 amino acids. Germline V gene data show CDR1 as SGHRS and CDR2 as YFSETQ. CDR3: CASSLRGASGNTIYF.

The V and J genes are TRBV7-9 and TRBJ1-2; the TCRdb call, TRBD1, lacks DNA for checking. The CDR3 is made up of 12 amino acids. CDR1 and CDR2 from the germline V gene are SEHNR and FQNEAQ (reference sequence). The CDR3 here is CASSPDSYGYTF.

The chain has TRBV2 and TRBJ2-3; TCRdb names TRBD1, which stays unverified in the absence of DNA. The germline gives CDR1 SNHLY, CDR2 FYNNEI. The CDR3 has 13 residues. CDR3 protein: CADGTGLRDTQYF.

The V gene is TRBV27, the J gene TRBJ2-2; the TCRdb D gene call, TRBD2, has no DNA to confirm it. This CDR3 spans 16 amino acids. CDR1 and CDR2 (germline): MNHEY, SMNVEV (reference sequence). The CDR3 reads CASSLWLAGVTGELFF.

The chain has TRBV12-3 or TRBV12-4 and TRBJ2-1; the D call of TRBD2 rests on TCRdb alone, since no DNA is present to check it. This CDR3 is 11 amino acids long. The CDR3 loop is CASSGGLFPFF.

The rearrangement uses TRBV29-1 and TRBJ2-3; TCRdb indicates TRBD1, and absent DNA this call remains unverified. The germline gives CDR1 SQVTM, CDR2 ANQGSEA. This CDR3 is built from 15 residues. This CDR3 reads CSVEVQGPSTDTQYF.

The chain uses TRBV29-1 and TRBJ1-2; TCRdb's D call of TRBD1 is untestable without DNA. Germline V gene lookup returns CDR1 SQVTM and CDR2 ANQGSEA. The CDR3 runs to 13 residues. The CDR3 is CSVPGATVRDYTF.

The chain uses TRBV3-1 and TRBJ2-1; the D gene TCRdb calls, TRBD1, cannot be checked with no DNA. The CDR3 spans 15 residues. Germline values: CDR1 LGHDT, CDR2 YNNKEL (reference sequence). CDR3 protein: CASRTTGARGGEQFF.